Following are 11 T cell receptor beta chains from one sample sequenced in a study of radiation and T cells in renal cell carcinoma. Using immunoSEQ multiplex PCR, the repertoire was profiled, and TCRdb retains in-frame clones only, with some absent. This repertoire shows some 80,000 clones, roughly 83% found once; its top ten account for 2.4%. Time point defined: blood 4 weeks post-SBRT, at nephrectomy. Treatment meaning: 15 Gy SBRT to primary tumor, nephrectomy 4 weeks later. The sample was blood, taken from a patient whose treatment included radiotherapy and nephrectomy. These receptor sequences come from a woman aged 60-70 years with renal cell carcinoma.

The chain employs TRBV20-1 and TRBJ2-7; possibly TRBD2 for D (5 bases). Germline V gene data show CDR1 as DFQATT and CDR2 as SNEGSKA (reference sequence). V was pared by 8 bases and J by 5 bases, with 13 bases between. The CDR3 is 11 amino acids. The CDR3 here is CSTSPGNEQYF. The CDR3 DNA is TGCAGTACAAGTCCCGGGAACGAGCAGTACTTC.

This clone was recorded a few times. The genes are TRBV7-6 and TRBJ1-2, with D tentatively TRBD1 (6 bases). V lost 3 bases, J lost 8 bases, and 13 bases lay in between. In germline, CDR1 is SGHVS, CDR2 FNYEAQ. The CDR3 extends over 13 amino acids. CDR3 sequence: CASSFRGLQGYTF. For the CDR3, the DNA is TGTGCCAGCAGCTTCCGGGGGCTTCAAGGCTACACCTTC.

This chain connects TRBV6-6 to TRBJ2-5; D tentatively fits TRBD1 or TRBD2 (5 bases each). From germline, CDR1 is MNHNY and CDR2 SVGAGI (reference sequence). The CDR3 is 12 residues long. V lost 2 bases to trimming and J lost 5 bases, with 6 bases between them. The CDR3: CASSYGGETQYF. CDR3 nucleotide sequence: TGTGCCAGCAGTTACGGGGGTGAGACCCAGTACTTC.

The chain carries TRBV28 and TRBJ1-6; possibly TRBD1 for D (6 bases). V shed 10 bases and J shed 4 bases, with 14 bases lying between them. The CDR3 runs 14 residues. Germline assignment: CDR1 MDHEN and CDR2 SYDVKM. CDR3 in amino acids: CATLQGPYNSPLHF. The CDR3 coding sequence is TGTGCCACCTTACAGGGACCTTATAATTCACCCCTCCACTTT.

V and J are TRBV9 and TRBJ1-1; tentative D call: TRBD1 (5 bases). V gave up 0 bases and J gave up 8 bases, with 14 bases separating them. The CDR3 loop spans 14 amino acids. CDR1 and CDR2 from the germline V gene are SGDLS and YYNGEE. The CDR3 sequence: CASSVGGTDSEAFF. For the CDR3, the DNA is TGTGCCAGCAGCGTAGGTGGGACGGATTCGGAAGCTTTCTTT. Full variable domain (remainder filled in from reference TRBV9 and TRBJ1-1): DSGVTQTPKHLITATGQRVTLRCSPRSGDLSVYWYQQSLDQGLQFLIQYYNGEERAKGNILERFSAQQFPDLHSELNLSSLELGDSALYFCASSVGGTDSEAFFGQGTRLTVV.

V and J are TRBV15 and TRBJ1-4, with D possibly matching TRBD1 (5 bases). This CDR3 contains 16 residues. The germline gives CDR1 LNHNV, CDR2 YYDKDF (reference sequence). The germline V and J ends were trimmed by 3 bases and 5 bases, with 16 bases remaining between them. DNA of the CDR3: TGTGCCACCAGCAGCAGGATGGGGGGACCAAATGAAAAACTGTTTTTT. Amino acid sequence: CATSSRMGGPNEKLFF.

The rearrangement uses TRBV28 and TRBJ2-1; 10 nucleotides line up with TRBD2. The CDR3 runs to 15 residues. Germline V gene sequence: CDR1 MDHEN, CDR2 SYDVKM. Germline trimming cut 7 bases from V and 10 bases from J; bases unmatched to any gene: 13. The CDR3 loop is CASTRGSGRAGEQFF. DNA of the CDR3: TGTGCCAGCACCCGCGGGAGCGGGAGGGCGGGCGAGCAGTTCTTC.

This chain connects TRBV27 to TRBJ2-3; no clear D gene. Germline V gene lookup returns CDR1 MNHEY and CDR2 SMNVEV (reference sequence). V was pared by 1 base and J by 0 bases, with 11 bases between. The CDR3 runs 16 residues. CDR3 loop: CASSLLQPLSTDTQYF. CDR3 nucleotide sequence: TGTGCCAGCAGTTTATTACAGCCGCTAAGCACAGATACGCAGTATTTT.

About this clone: Other DNA sequences from this sample encode an identical CDR3 as well. The chain has TRBV28 and TRBJ2-7; unclear D gene. Germline values: CDR1 MDHEN, CDR2 SYDVKM. V was clipped by 6 bases and J by 4 bases, with 7 bases between them. The CDR3 runs to 11 residues. CDR3 amino acids: CASSLGYEQYF. The CDR3 DNA reads TGTGCCAGCAGCCTGGGGTACGAGCAGTACTTC.

The chain couples TRBV9 to TRBJ2-3; the D gene is possibly TRBD2 (5 bases). V dropped 4 bases and J dropped 3 bases, with 15 bases sitting between them. The CDR3 consists of 15 residues. Per germline, CDR1 SGDLS and CDR2 YYNGEE. The CDR3 DNA follows: TGTGCCAGCAGCCCGACTATACTTAGTACAGATACGCAGTATTTT. Encoded protein: CASSPTILSTDTQYF.

This clone turned up a few times. The chain employs TRBV7-9 and TRBJ1-6; 7 nucleotides match TRBD1. V dropped 2 bases and J dropped 7; count of bases not matched to a gene: 2. Germline lookup yields CDR1 SEHNR and CDR2 FQNEAQ (reference sequence). This CDR3 region has 14 residues. The CDR3 DNA reads TGTGCCAGCAGCTTACAGGGGGAAAATTCACCCCTCCACTTT. It translates to CASSLQGENSPLHF.